These 30 T cell receptor beta chains were sequenced from one sample in a study of blood T cells in healthy people across ages. A J-beta primer mix and a sample-barcoded 5' primer were used in a second PCR of about 7 to 12 cycles. TCRdb processed the 5' RACE reads anew with MiXCR; each CDR3 protein has one entry. The sample lists about 1,500,000 distinct CDR3 sequences; approximately 30% were seen once. The sample comprised blood. Receptors were obtained from a woman aged 25 to 39 in good health.

The rearrangement uses TRBV28 and TRBJ2-5; 7 nucleotides align to TRBD1. After removal of 3 bases from V and 4 bases from J, the junction contained 11 bases not matched to a gene. Germline V CDR1 and CDR2: MDHEN, SYDVKM. This CDR3 comprises 16 residues. CDR3 residues: CASSFIGQVALETQYF. The CDR3 bases are TGTGCCAGCAGTTTTATAGGACAGGTGGCATTAGAGACCCAGTACTTC.

This clonotype was observed at least ten times. The rearrangement joins TRBV11-2 to TRBJ2-3; D may be TRBD1 (6 bases). Germline-derived CDR1 and CDR2 are SGHAT and FQNNGV. V was cut by 5 bases and J by 0 bases, with 15 bases left in between. This CDR3 contains 16 residues. The CDR3 coding sequence is TGTGCCAGCAGCCGTACAGGGCTGAGCAGCACAGATACGCAGTATTTT. The encoded protein is CASSRTGLSSTDTQYF.

The table lists this clonotype with a few counts. The chain uses TRBV7-9 and TRBJ2-5; no reliable D call. The germline V and J ends were trimmed by 5 bases and 0 bases, with 10 bases remaining between them. Germline loops: CDR1 SEHNR, CDR2 FQNEAQ (reference sequence). The CDR3 has 14 amino acids. The CDR3, as DNA: TGTGCCAGCAGCCCCGCCAAGTACCAAGAGACCCAGTACTTC. Encoded protein: CASSPAKYQETQYF. The full variable domain, rest sourced from reference TRBV7-9 and TRBJ2-5, is DTGVSQNPRHKITKRGQNVTFRCDPISEHNRLYWYRQTLGQGPEFLTYFQNEAQLEKSRLLSDRFSAERPKGSFSTLEIQRTEQGDSAMYLCASSPAKYQETQYFGPGTRLLVL.

CDR3 sequence (DNA): TGCAGCGTTGAAAGAGGGAGCTGGGAGACCCAGTACTTC. Translation: CSVERGSWETQYF. The rearrangement joins TRBV29-1 to TRBJ2-5, with D perhaps TRBD2 (5 bases). Per the germline V gene, CDR1 is SQVTM and CDR2 is ANQGSEA. The CDR3 runs 13 residues. Trimming cost V 2 bases and J 5 bases, with 12 bases left between them.

As to this clonotype: The junction differs from germline at one of its ends, possibly a read error. This chain joins TRBV5-1 and TRBJ2-5, with a tentative D call TRBD2 (6 bases). Germline loops: CDR1 SGHRS, CDR2 YFSETQ. The CDR3 spans 12 residues. CDR3: CASSTSKETRYF. CDR3 bases: TGCGCCAGCAGCACTAGCAAAGAGACCCGGTACTTC. Full variable domain (missing parts from reference TRBV5-1 and TRBJ2-5): KAGVTQTPRYLIKTRGQQVTLSCSPISGHRSVSWYQQTPGQGLQFLFEYFSETQRNKGNFPGRFSGRQFSNSRSEMNVSTLELGDSALYLCASSTSKETRYFGPGTRLLVL.

CDR3 coding DNA: TGCGCCAGCAGTCGACAGGGGTTCGGCACTGAAGCTTTCTTT. It codes for CASSRQGFGTEAFF. V gene TRBV4-1 combines with J gene TRBJ1-1, with 8 positions matching TRBD1. The CDR3 sequence is 14 residues long. The J segment lost 4 bases and the V segment lost 6 bases, leaving 7 bases of the junction unmatched. CDR1 MGHRA and CDR2 YSYEKL come from the germline V gene.

The table lists this clonotype with a few counts. V usage is TRBV28 and J usage is TRBJ2-6; TRBD2 agrees at 8 bases. Losses at the gene ends were 7 bases for V and 0 bases for J; bases not matched to a gene: 5. This CDR3 is 16 amino acids long. Per germline, CDR1 MDHEN and CDR2 SYDVKM. The CDR3 DNA follows: TGTGCCAGCAACCCTAGCGGGTACTCTGGGGCCAACGTCCTGACTTTC. It translates to CASNPSGYSGANVLTF.

This clonotype appeared a few times. The V and J genes are TRBV5-5 and TRBJ2-1; perhaps TRBD1 as D (8 bases). V was trimmed by 3 bases and J by 2 bases, leaving 15 bases between them. This CDR3 has 16 amino acids. The V gene's germline CDR1 is SGHKS and CDR2 YYEKEE (reference sequence). This CDR3 is CASSWGGQVAYNEQFF. CDR3 in DNA: TGTGCCAGCAGCTGGGGGGGACAGGTGGCCTACAATGAGCAGTTCTTC.

The chain links TRBV6-5 to TRBJ2-7; 11 bases fit TRBD2. CDR1 MNHEY and CDR2 SVGAGI come from the germline V gene. This CDR3 comprises 16 residues. V lost 6 bases, J lost 7 bases, and 14 bases stayed unmatched. In nucleotides, the CDR3 is TGTGCCAGCAGACCTATCGGGACTAGCGGCAGGAATGAGCAGTACTTC. Translating gives CASRPIGTSGRNEQYF.

This clonotype has at least ten counts. One end of the junction varies from germline; a read error may be responsible. This CDR3 reads CASSLRTSGSTDTQYF. In DNA, the CDR3 is TGCGCCAGCAGCCTGAGGACTAGCGGGAGCACAGATACGCAGTATTTT. The chain is built from TRBV7-8 and TRBJ2-3; TRBD2 agrees at 11 bases. This CDR3 is built from 16 residues. Germline assignment: CDR1 SGHVS and CDR2 FQNEAQ.

This clonotype came up many times. This chain connects TRBV25-1 to TRBJ2-7, with D perhaps assigned TRBD1 or TRBD2 (5 bases each). V was clipped by 6 bases and J by 5 bases, with 23 bases between them. CDR3 size: 16 residues. Germline V gene sequence: CDR1 MGHDK, CDR2 SYGVNS. The CDR3 DNA follows: TGTGCCAGCAGCGGCTATTACCCCGGGACCCGCGACGAGCAGTACTTC. It encodes CASSGYYPGTRDEQYF.

This clonotype was seen a few times. V is TRBV29-1 and J is TRBJ1-1; D gene uncertain. The CDR3 length is 14 residues. Germline V gives CDR1 SQVTM, CDR2 ANQGSEA. The germline V and J ends were trimmed by 4 bases and 6 bases, with 18 bases remaining between them. DNA for the CDR3: TGCAGCGTTGTCCGAGCGGAGTACCCGCCTGAAGCTTTCTTT. This translates into CSVVRAEYPPEAFF.

The chain has TRBV7-3 and TRBJ2-1, with D unclear. V dropped 7 bases and J dropped 3 bases, with 19 bases sitting between them. The germline V gene encodes CDR1 SGHTA and CDR2 FQGTGA. The CDR3 spans 16 residues. This chain's CDR3 is CASTPSSTASYNEQFF. DNA for the CDR3: TGTGCCAGCACCCCAAGCTCTACAGCTAGCTACAATGAGCAGTTCTTC.

Comments on this clonotype: This may stem from a read error, because a much larger clone lies one nucleotide away. The chain carries TRBV24-1 and TRBJ2-7, with unresolved D. Germline V gene sequence: CDR1 KGHDR, CDR2 SFDVKD. The CDR3 totals 16 residues. Trimming shortened V by 2 bases and J by 4 bases, and 17 bases separated the two germline ends. The CDR3 bases are TGTGCCACCAGTGATTGGCGTTGTTGGGGTTCGTACGAGCAGTACTTC. This sequence encodes CATSDWRCWGSYEQYF.

As to this clonotype: Since a much larger clone is just one base distant, this may be a read error. V usage is TRBV7-2 and J usage is TRBJ2-1; 9 nucleotides align to TRBD2. Germline V gives CDR1 SGHTA, CDR2 FQGNSA. CDR3 length: 13 amino acids. The CDR3 DNA reads TGTGCCAGCAGTCGTAGCGGGAGAGAAGAGCGGTTCTTC. This sequence encodes CASSRSGREERFF. The full variable domain, with the rest looked up from reference TRBV7-2 and TRBJ2-1, is GAGVSQSPSNKVTEKGKDVELRCDPISGHTALYWYRQSLGQGLEFLIYFQGNSAPDKSGLPSDRFSAERTGGSVSTLTIQRTQQEDSAVYLCASSRSGREERFFGPGTRLTVL.

The V call is TRBV3-1, the J call TRBJ2-3, with a weak D call TRBD2 (6 bases). Germline V CDR1 and CDR2: LGHDT, YNNKEL (reference sequence). CDR3 length equals 17 residues. V was pared by 0 bases and J by 1 base, with 14 bases between. CDR3 protein: CASSQDWGELRTDTQYF. CDR3 nucleotides: TGTGCCAGCAGCCAAGATTGGGGGGAGCTGCGCACAGATACGCAGTATTTT.

A note on this clonotype: Possible read error: a much larger clone is one base away. The chain joins TRBV12-3 or TRBV12-4 to TRBJ2-7; D remains ambiguous. CDR3 length: 11 amino acids. V shed 4 bases and J shed 7 bases, with 8 bases lying between them. The CDR3 reads CASSSLMEQYF. The CDR3 nucleotides are TGTGCCAGCAGTTCCCTGATGGAGCAGTACTTC.

The V and J genes are TRBV10-3 and TRBJ2-7; 9 bases align to TRBD2. V gave up 7 bases and J gave up 2 bases; unmatched junction bases: 6. CDR3 length: 14 amino acids. CDR1 and CDR2 from the germline V gene are ENHRY and SYGVKD. The CDR3 sequence is CAITAAGGPYEQYF. For the CDR3, the DNA is TGTGCCATCACTGCTGCGGGAGGGCCCTACGAGCAGTACTTC.

The rearrangement uses TRBV12-3 or TRBV12-4 and TRBJ1-5; 9 bases match TRBD1. The CDR3 runs to 14 residues. The trim removed 7 bases at V and 6 bases at J, leaving 7 bases unmatched. CDR3 nucleotide sequence: TGTGCCAGCACTCGGGGGACAGGGACTCAGCCCCAGCATTTT. This gives the protein CASTRGTGTQPQHF.

This clonotype was seen repeatedly, ten times or more. The chain carries TRBV12-3 or TRBV12-4 and TRBJ1-5, with D perhaps TRBD1 (6 bases). Between the trimmed V and J ends, which lost 6 bases and 0 bases, there was a span of 12 bases. This CDR3 is 15 amino acids long. CDR3: CASSSTGYSNQPQHF. The CDR3 DNA reads TGTGCCAGCAGCTCGACAGGCTATAGCAATCAGCCCCAGCATTTT.

In this sample, this clonotype turned up a few times. This chain uses TRBV3-1 with TRBJ2-5; 13 positions match TRBD2. CDR1 LGHDT and CDR2 YNNKEL come from the germline V gene (reference sequence). The CDR3 consists of 16 residues. With 4 bases clipped from V and 5 bases from J, the junction kept 7 bases outside the gene matches. The CDR3 loop is CASSLGLAGVSETQYF. The CDR3 DNA follows: TGTGCCAGCAGCCTTGGACTAGCGGGAGTGTCGGAGACCCAGTACTTC.

The sample holds many counts of this clonotype. The chain is built from TRBV5-1 and TRBJ2-5; either TRBD1 or TRBD2 may supply D (6 bases each). V was trimmed by 0 bases and J by 5 bases, leaving 14 bases between them. The V gene's germline CDR1 is SGHRS and CDR2 YFSETQ. The CDR3 covers 15 residues. CDR3 residues: CASSLEGGLLETQYF. The CDR3 DNA reads as TGCGCCAGCAGCTTGGAGGGGGGCTTGTTGGAGACCCAGTACTTC.

This clonotype has just one count. Being one base from a much bigger clone, this may be a read error. Here the CDR3 DNA reads TGTCCCAGCAGCCCCGCTCGGGTTATGCATGAGCAGTTCTTC. Protein product: CPSSPARVMHEQFF. This chain links TRBV7-2 with TRBJ2-1; D call uncertain. The germline V gene has CDR1 SGHTA and CDR2 FQGNSA. This CDR3 comprises 14 residues. Complete variable domain (other parts from reference TRBV7-2 and TRBJ2-1): GAGVSQSPSNKVTEKGKDVELRCDPISGHTALYWYRQSLGQGLEFLIYFQGNSAPDKSGLPSDRFSAERTGGSVSTLTIQRTQQEDSAVYLCPSSPARVMHEQFFGPGTRLTVL.

Only a few counts were recorded for this clonotype. The chain carries TRBV11-2 and TRBJ2-3; 11 bases match TRBD2. Trimming cost V 8 bases and J 7 bases; bases outside gene matches: 14. The CDR3 runs 16 residues. Germline loops: CDR1 SGHAT, CDR2 FQNNGV. CDR3 residues: CASSREGLAGGYTQYF. CDR3 sequence (DNA): TGTGCCAGCTCACGGGAAGGGCTAGCGGGGGGATATACGCAGTATTTT.

About this clonotype itself: A junction boundary mismatches the germline segment, possibly from a read error. The chain links TRBV7-9 to TRBJ1-3, with 8 bases matching TRBD1. Germline V gene sequence: CDR1 SEHNR, CDR2 FQNEAQ (reference sequence). This CDR3 is built from 17 residues. The CDR3 nucleotides are TGTGCCAACAGCTTACAGACAGGGGAGAGCTCTGGAAACACCATATATTTT. Translated: CANSLQTGESSGNTIYF.

Of note for this clonotype: A much larger clone differs by one base, so this may be a read error. The rearrangement joins TRBV12-3 or TRBV12-4 to TRBJ2-1; 13 bases are a match to TRBD2. The CDR3 totals 15 residues. The CDR3 region is CASRLTSGGANEQVF. DNA of the CDR3: TGTGCCAGCAGGCTTACTAGCGGGGGGGCCAATGAGCAGGTCTTC.

In this sample, this clonotype turned up a few times. V gene TRBV4-3 combines with J gene TRBJ2-2; D is unclear. CDR1 is LGHNA, CDR2 YSLEER, per germline. V lost 0 bases and J lost 3, with 11 bases in between. The CDR3 has 16 amino acids. CDR3 protein: CASSQDRNRYTGELFF. CDR3 nucleotides: TGCGCCAGCAGCCAAGATCGGAACCGGTACACCGGGGAGCTGTTTTTT.

This clonotype was seen only a few times. V usage is TRBV5-6 and J usage is TRBJ1-2; possibly TRBD1 for D (6 bases). V gave up 4 bases and J gave up 3 bases, with 16 bases separating them. This CDR3 region has 15 residues. CDR1 and CDR2 from the germline V gene are SGHDT and YYEEEE. The CDR3: CASSVTGEVYYGYTF. Written as DNA, the CDR3 is TGTGCCAGCAGCGTGACAGGCGAGGTCTACTATGGCTACACCTTC.

The gene calls are TRBV4-2 and TRBJ2-1, with D possibly TRBD2 on 6 matching bases. The germline gives CDR1 LGHNA, CDR2 YNFKEQ. CDR3 length: 14 amino acids. Trimming removed 4 bases from V and 7 bases from J, with 14 bases in between. The CDR3 reads CASSPTTSENEQFF. The DNA of the CDR3 is TGTGCCAGCAGCCCGACGACTAGTGAGAATGAGCAGTTCTTC.

The chain couples TRBV6-6 to TRBJ2-7, with D perhaps matching TRBD2 (6 bases). This CDR3 has 15 residues. The ends were cut back, 5 bases at V and 5 bases at J, with 19 bases in the middle. CDR1 and CDR2 (germline): MNHNY, SVGAGI (reference sequence). The CDR3 DNA follows: TGTGCCAGCAGTGACCTCGGTGGGGGGTCCCACGAGCAGTACTTC. This codes for CASSDLGGGSHEQYF.